This entry concerns a single TCR beta chain. This clone was seen once. Its antigen is not yet known. The germline gene is not matched at one end of the junction; a read error may be the cause. The CDR3 starts with the cysteine, ends with the phenylalanine, and has 14 residues. Only the CDR3 DNA stays, 42 bases, in frame from base 1. Sequences MNHEY (CDR1) and SVGAGI (CDR2) are obtained from the germline V gene. Library preparation was by the immunoSEQ multiplex PCR assay. The paper's data handling went like this. A statistical classification framework was developed to diagnose cytomegalovirus status using the catalog of TCR beta chain sequences. The source is immuneACCESS, and TCRdb retained only in-frame sequences with V and J called. Part of the clones is not carried over; for the studies checked, unresolved V genes explain less than half of this, and the remainder is unexplained. V, J and clone size are taken as reported in that table, and D and trimming were inferred from the DNA itself. The sample yields 190,000 or so clones; 65% to 85% were counted once. The ten biggest clones cover about 2.8% of the sample.

The data were obtained in a study of cytomegalovirus exposure and HLA in healthy donors (dated by TCRdb to 2015 to 2018). Study-wide context: The 666 repertoires of the first cohort and the 95 to 150 validation repertoires were produced on the same platform, according to a later analysis. High-throughput TCR immunosequencing, statistical association of individual TCRs with disease status, and machine learning were combined to predict cytomegalovirus infection status. In addition to the first cohort of approximately 650 subjects, a separate validation cohort of some 120 different subjects was used. The study aimed to test whether cataloging public T cell receptors could reveal signatures of past pathogen exposure.

The donors belonged to the validation cohort of around 110 subjects, which was separate from the approximately 660-subject first cohort. Overall results and qualifications from the work: The study listed approximately 150 TCR beta chains as associated with cytomegalovirus. All 120 or so repertoires were used to score co-occurrence in the validation cohort in a later analysis, because that analysis had no HLA typing for the cohort. Cytomegalovirus status was reported to be diagnosed by the classifier with high specificity and sensitivity in both the original and validation cohorts. Subsequent analysis determined that TCRs grouped into clusters in the first cohort also showed a tendency toward co-occurrence across the roughly 110 validation repertoires, and approximately 94% of cluster scores exceeded 0. The authors suggested that the approach could potentially be extended to other disease states and immunological phenotypes. A few of the identified cytomegalovirus-associated TCR beta chains were confirmed in vitro to be specific for cytomegalovirus antigens. While some public TCRs were present in many individuals, most TCR sequences turned up only very rarely across donors.

The chain is encoded by TRBV6-5 joined to TRBJ2-7, and 8 junctional nucleotides match TRBD1. The source of this sequence is a woman under 30 in good health and CMV-seropositive. Sequencing was done on a sample of PBMCs. This receptor has the CDR3 CASSYSGGTGRVLF. The base sequence is TGTGCCAGCAGTTACTCAGGGGGGACAGGCCGTGTTCTTTTC.